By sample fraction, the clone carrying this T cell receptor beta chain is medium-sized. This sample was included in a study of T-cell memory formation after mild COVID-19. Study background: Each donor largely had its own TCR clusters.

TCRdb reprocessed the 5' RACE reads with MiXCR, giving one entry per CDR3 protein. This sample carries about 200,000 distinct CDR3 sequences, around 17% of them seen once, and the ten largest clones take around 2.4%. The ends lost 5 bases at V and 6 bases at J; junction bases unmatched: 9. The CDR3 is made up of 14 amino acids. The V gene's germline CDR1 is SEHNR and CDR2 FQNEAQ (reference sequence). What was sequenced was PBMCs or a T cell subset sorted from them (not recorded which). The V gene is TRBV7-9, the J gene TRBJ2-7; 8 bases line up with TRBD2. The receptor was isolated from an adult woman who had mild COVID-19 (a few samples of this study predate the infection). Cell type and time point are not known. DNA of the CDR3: TGTGCCAGCAGCGCCCCAGCGGGGGTCGGCGAGCAGTACTTC. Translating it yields CASSAPAGVGEQYF.